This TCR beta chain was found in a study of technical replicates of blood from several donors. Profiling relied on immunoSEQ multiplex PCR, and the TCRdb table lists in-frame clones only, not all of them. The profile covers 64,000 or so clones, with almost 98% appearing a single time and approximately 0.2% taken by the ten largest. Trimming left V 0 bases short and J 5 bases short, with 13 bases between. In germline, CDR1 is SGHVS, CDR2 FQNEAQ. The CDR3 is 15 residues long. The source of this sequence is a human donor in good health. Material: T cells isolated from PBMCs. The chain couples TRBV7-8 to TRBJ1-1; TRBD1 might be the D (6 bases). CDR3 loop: CASSLATGLGTEAFF. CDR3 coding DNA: TGTGCCAGCAGCTTAGCTACAGGGCTGGGAACTGAAGCTTTCTTT.